These T cell receptor beta chains were read from a single sample in a study of T cell responses to AZD1222 COVID-19 vaccine. Profiling relied on immunoSEQ multiplex PCR, and the TCRdb table lists in-frame clones only, not all of them. The data show roughly 120,000 clones, approximately 83% seen once. The input for sequencing was peripheral blood, taken on day 0 of AZD1222 vaccination. The receptors were sampled from an adult in good health. Both conserved end residues are part of each CDR3. D genes are given only for firm matches. Size is omitted from some rows. Given values are once, few, many or a class for expanded clones.

d_gene: NA
v_gene: TRBV3-1/TRBV3-2
j_gene: TRBJ1-3
abundance: NA
CDR3nt: TGTGCCAGCAGCCGCGAGAGGGGATACTCTGGAAACACCATATATTTT
CDR3aa: CASSRERGYSGNTIYF

d_gene: NA
v_gene: TRBV27
j_gene: TRBJ2-5
abundance: NA
CDR3nt: TGTGCCAGCAGTTTATCACCTAGCAGCCAAGAGACCCAGTACTTC
CDR3aa: CASSLSPSSQETQYF

d_gene: NA
v_gene: TRBV7-8
j_gene: TRBJ2-3
abundance: NA
CDR3nt: TGTGCCAGCAGCCCCCAGGGGGGGCGAAGGACAGATACGCAGTATTTT
CDR3aa: CASSPQGGRRTDTQYF

d_gene: NA
v_gene: TRBV7-7
j_gene: TRBJ2-5
abundance: once
CDR3nt: TGTGCCAGCAGCTTCGGCGGGAACCCGGGAGAGACCCAGTACTTC
CDR3aa: CASSFGGNPGETQYF

d_gene: NA
v_gene: TRBV7-3
j_gene: TRBJ1-1
abundance: NA
CDR3nt: TGTGCCAGCAGCTTAACGGGCAGCACTGAAGCTTTCTTT
CDR3aa: CASSLTGSTEAFF

d_gene: TRBD1
v_gene: TRBV2
j_gene: TRBJ2-3
abundance: once
CDR3nt: TGTGCCAGCAGTCGACAGGGGTTCCGGGACGATACGCAGTATTTT
CDR3aa: CASSRQGFRDDTQYF

d_gene: NA
v_gene: TRBV7-6
j_gene: TRBJ2-6
abundance: NA
CDR3nt: TGTGCCAGCAGCTTGGAGCCCAGCTCTGGGGCCAACGTCCTGACTTTC
CDR3aa: CASSLEPSSGANVLTF

d_gene: TRBD1
v_gene: TRBV15
j_gene: TRBJ1-6
abundance: NA
CDR3nt: TGTGCCACCAGCGGGATGACAGGGGTAAATTCACCCCTCCACTTT
CDR3aa: CATSGMTGVNSPLHF

d_gene: NA
v_gene: TRBV6-5
j_gene: TRBJ2-2
abundance: NA
CDR3nt: TGTGCCAGCAGTACTCGGCATAGCAACACCGGGGAGCTGTTTTTT
CDR3aa: CASSTRHSNTGELFF

d_gene: NA
v_gene: TRBV18
j_gene: TRBJ1-2
abundance: NA
CDR3nt: TGTGCCAGCTCACCAATTCGCGCTGCCAGGGGCGGTGGCTACACCTTC
CDR3aa: CASSPIRAARGGGYTF

d_gene: NA
v_gene: TRBV5-1
j_gene: TRBJ2-5
abundance: NA
CDR3nt: TGCGCCAGCAGCTTGTTGGGCGGGACAGAAGAGACCCAGTACTTC
CDR3aa: CASSLLGGTEETQYF

d_gene: NA
v_gene: TRBV5-4
j_gene: TRBJ2-7
abundance: few
CDR3nt: TGTGCCAGCAGCTTGGACCCGGCCGGGTACGAGCAGTACTTC
CDR3aa: CASSLDPAGYEQYF